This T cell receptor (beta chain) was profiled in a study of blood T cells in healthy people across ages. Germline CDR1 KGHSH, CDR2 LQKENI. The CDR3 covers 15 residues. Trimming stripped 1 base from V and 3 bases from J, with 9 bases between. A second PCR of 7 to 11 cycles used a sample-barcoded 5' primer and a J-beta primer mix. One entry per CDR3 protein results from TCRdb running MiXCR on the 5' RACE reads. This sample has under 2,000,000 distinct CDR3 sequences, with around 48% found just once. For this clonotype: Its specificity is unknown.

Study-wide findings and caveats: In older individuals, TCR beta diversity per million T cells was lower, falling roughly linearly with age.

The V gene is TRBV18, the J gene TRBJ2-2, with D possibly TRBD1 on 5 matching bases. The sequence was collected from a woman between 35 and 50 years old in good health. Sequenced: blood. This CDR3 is CASSPLLGDTGELFF. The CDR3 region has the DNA TGTGCCAGCTCACCACTTCTAGGGGACACCGGGGAGCTGTTTTTT.